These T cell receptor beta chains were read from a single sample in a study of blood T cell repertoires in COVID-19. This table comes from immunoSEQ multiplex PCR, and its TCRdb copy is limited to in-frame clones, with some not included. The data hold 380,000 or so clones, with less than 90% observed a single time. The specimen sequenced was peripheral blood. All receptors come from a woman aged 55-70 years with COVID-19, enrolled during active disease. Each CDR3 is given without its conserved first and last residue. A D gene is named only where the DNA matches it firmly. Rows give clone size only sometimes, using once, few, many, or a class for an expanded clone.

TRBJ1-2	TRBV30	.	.	AWRSRDSSLNRGYGYT
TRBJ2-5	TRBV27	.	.	ASSSGMRETQY
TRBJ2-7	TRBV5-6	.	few	ASSYLQGRSYEQY
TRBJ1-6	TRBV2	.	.	ASSKLHREGSNSPLH
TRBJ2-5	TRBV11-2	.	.	ASSLVANLYQETQY
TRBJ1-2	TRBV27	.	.	ASSRNRVGYT
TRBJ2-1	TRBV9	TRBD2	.	ASSPPAGVAYNEQF
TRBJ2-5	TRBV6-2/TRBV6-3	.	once	ASSYSSTGEIQETQY
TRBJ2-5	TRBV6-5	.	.	ASRGGETQY
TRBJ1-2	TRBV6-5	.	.	ASSVDSKNYGYT
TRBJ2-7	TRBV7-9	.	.	ASSRSVFGVNEQY